The 24 T cell receptor beta chains reported below all come from one sample, sequenced in a study of T cell responses to AZD1222 COVID-19 vaccine. Libraries were prepared by immunoSEQ multiplex PCR; TCRdb keeps only in-frame clonotypes and omits some of them. In the table there are 150,000 to 180,000 clones, approximately 90% of which are singletons. Sequenced material: peripheral blood, taken on day 0 of AZD1222 vaccination. The receptors here all came from an adult in good health.

CDR3 residues: CASSVVAGGDTQYF. In nucleotides, the CDR3 is TGTGCCAGCAGCGTAGTAGCGGGAGGAGATACGCAGTATTTT. V gene TRBV9 combines with J gene TRBJ2-3; the match to TRBD2 covers 10 bases. The length of the CDR3 is 14 residues. Germline V gives CDR1 SGDLS, CDR2 YYNGEE. J gave up 5 bases and V 0 bases, and 0 bases lay outside the gene matches.

The chain uses TRBV14 and TRBJ2-5; unclear D gene. V shed 1 base and J shed 5 bases, with 11 bases lying between them. Germline V gene lookup returns CDR1 SGHDN and CDR2 FVKESK. This CDR3 has 14 residues. This CDR3 is CASSQGARSETQYF. The CDR3 DNA reads TGTGCCAGCAGCCAAGGGGCCAGGTCGGAGACCCAGTACTTC.

V usage is TRBV6-5 and J usage is TRBJ1-1, with 7 bases that match TRBD1. This CDR3 is built from 15 residues. Germline V gives CDR1 MNHEY, CDR2 SVGAGI. Germline trimming cut 5 bases from V and 3 bases from J; bases unmatched to any gene: 9. The CDR3 bases are TGTGCCAGCAGTACGACAGGGTTCTTGGACACTGAAGCTTTCTTT. Residues: CASSTTGFLDTEAFF.

The CDR3 here is CASRLARYSSYNEQFF. The CDR3 nucleotides read TGTGCCAGCAGGTTGGCGAGATATAGCTCCTACAATGAGCAGTTCTTC. The chain carries TRBV28 and TRBJ2-1; D is unclear. CDR3 length: 16 amino acids. The germline V gene has CDR1 MDHEN and CDR2 SYDVKM. V lost 6 bases and J 0 bases, leaving 15 bases between the germline ends.

The J gene is TRBJ1-2, the V gene TRBV7-9, with 7 bases aligning to TRBD1. The V gene end was trimmed by 2 bases and the J gene end by 7 bases; junction bases not matched to a gene: 4. Germline lookup yields CDR1 SEHNR and CDR2 FQNEAQ (reference sequence). The CDR3 is made up of 13 amino acids. CDR3 residues: CASSLTTGFGYTF. The CDR3 bases are TGTGCCAGCAGCTTAACGACAGGGTTTGGCTACACCTTC.

This sequence joins TRBV6-1 and TRBJ1-1, with 7 bases matching TRBD1. With 1 base clipped from V and 0 bases from J, the junction kept 14 bases outside the gene matches. The germline gives CDR1 MNHNS, CDR2 SASEGT. The CDR3 has 19 residues. Here the CDR3 DNA reads TGTGCCAGCAGTGAAGAGGCGGGAAACAGGGGTGGCATGAACACTGAAGCTTTCTTT. Amino acids: CASSEEAGNRGGMNTEAFF.

The chain combines TRBV11-1 with TRBJ2-1; 7 bases align to TRBD1. Germline V lookup: CDR1 SGHAT, CDR2 FQDESV (reference sequence). The CDR3 is made up of 13 amino acids. V lost 6 bases, J lost 7 bases, and 6 bases stayed unmatched. The CDR3 coding sequence is TGTGCCAGCAGGTATACAGGGGTGAATGAGCAGTTCTTC. Its translation: CASRYTGVNEQFF.

The V call is TRBV5-1, the J call TRBJ2-1; weak D call: TRBD1 (5 bases). CDR1 is SGHRS and CDR2 is YFSETQ in the germline V gene. Trimming took 4 bases from V and 8 from J, leaving 13 bases between them. The CDR3 runs 13 residues. CDR3 in amino acids: CASSLTAWHEQFF. The CDR3 DNA follows: TGCGCCAGCAGCCTGACAGCTTGGCATGAGCAGTTCTTC.

The chain couples TRBV4-1 to TRBJ1-1; 10 nucleotides match TRBD1. CDR1 and CDR2 (germline): MGHRA, YSYEKL. The junction had 10 bases not matched to a gene; V was cut back by 6 bases and J by 6 bases. The CDR3 consists of 15 residues. The CDR3 is CASRNPTGGDPEAFF. DNA for the CDR3: TGCGCCAGCAGAAACCCGACAGGGGGCGACCCTGAAGCTTTCTTT.

V is TRBV18 and J is TRBJ2-7; 10 bases agree with TRBD2. The germline CDR1 and CDR2 sequences are KGHSH and LQKENI. This CDR3 has 16 amino acids. J gave up 2 bases and V 3 bases, and 7 bases lay outside the gene matches. CDR3 in DNA: TGTGCCAGCTCACCCCCGGGCACTAGCGGGACCTACGAGCAGTACTTC. It yields the protein CASSPPGTSGTYEQYF.

V gene TRBV28 combines with J gene TRBJ2-7; 8 bases agree with TRBD1. Germline V gene sequence: CDR1 MDHEN, CDR2 SYDVKM. Trimming at V came to 10 bases and at J to 7 bases, leaving 12 bases not matched to a gene. The CDR3 sequence is 13 residues long. CDR3 nucleotide sequence: TGTGCCACCCACGGACAGGGACGAGGGGAGCAGTACTTC. This codes for CATHGQGRGEQYF.

The CDR3 DNA reads TGTGCCAGTAGTATTGTCCCCTCTGGGGCCAACGTCCTGACTTTC. Protein: CASSIVPSGANVLTF. The chain employs TRBV19 and TRBJ2-6, with unresolved D. This CDR3 has 15 amino acids. V lost 3 bases and J 0 bases, leaving 6 bases between the germline ends. Germline CDR1 is LNHDA and CDR2 is SQIVND (reference sequence). The entire variable domain, with the rest obtained from reference TRBV19 and TRBJ2-6, is as follows: DGGITQSPKYLFRKEGQNVTLSCEQNLNHDAMYWYRQDPGQGLRLIYYSQIVNDFQKGDIAEGYSVSREKKESFPLTVTSAQKNPTAFYLCASSIVPSGANVLTFGAGSRLTVL.

The J gene is TRBJ2-3, the V gene TRBV9, with TRBD2 as a possible D gene (5 bases). CDR3 length: 16 residues. The V and J ends lost 2 bases and 1 base respectively, with 14 bases between them. CDR1 and CDR2 from the germline V gene are SGDLS and YYNGEE. CDR3 bases: TGTGCCAGCAGCGTCGATGAGGAGGCTGGCACAGATACGCAGTATTTT. It is translated as CASSVDEEAGTDTQYF. Filled out from reference TRBV9 and TRBJ2-3, the complete variable domain reads DSGVTQTPKHLITATGQRVTLRCSPRSGDLSVYWYQQSLDQGLQFLIQYYNGEERAKGNILERFSAQQFPDLHSELNLSSLELGDSALYFCASSVDEEAGTDTQYFGPGTRLTVL.

The chain carries TRBV27 and TRBJ2-1; no clear D. The CDR3 runs to 13 residues. Germline CDR1 MNHEY, CDR2 SMNVEV (reference sequence). Trimming stripped 3 bases from V and 4 bases from J, with 7 bases between. DNA of the CDR3: TGTGCCAGCAGTTTCGGAACTTACAATGAGCAGTTCTTC. Its translation: CASSFGTYNEQFF.

The chain joins TRBV7-3 to TRBJ2-1, with 8 positions matching TRBD1. CDR3 length equals 15 residues. CDR1 is SGHTA, CDR2 FQGTGA, per germline. V trimming: 3 bases; J trimming: 2 bases; junction bases outside the gene matches: 3. This chain's CDR3 is CASSLRQGTYNEQFF. In nucleotides, the CDR3 is TGTGCCAGCAGCTTGAGACAGGGGACCTACAATGAGCAGTTCTTC.

V gene TRBV3-1 (or the pseudogene TRBV3-2) combines with J gene TRBJ2-5; 11 bases align to TRBD2. The CDR3 length is 17 residues. The V and J ends lost 0 bases and 5 bases, in that order; junction bases with no gene match: 8. The germline gives CDR1 LGHDT, CDR2 YNNKEL (reference sequence). CDR3 sequence reads: CASSQDTSGSIVETQYF. CDR3 nucleotides: TGTGCCAGCAGCCAAGATACTAGCGGGAGTATTGTGGAGACCCAGTACTTC.

The chain uses TRBV2 and TRBJ2-1, with D uncertain. There are 14 residues in the CDR3. The germline V gene encodes CDR1 SNHLY and CDR2 FYNNEI. Trimming removed 6 bases from V and 4 bases from J, with 13 bases in between. The CDR3: CASSGGLLYNEQFF. The CDR3 DNA reads as TGTGCCAGCAGCGGTGGGCTGCTTTACAATGAGCAGTTCTTC.

The V call is TRBV5-5, the J call TRBJ2-7, with TRBD1 as a possible D gene (6 bases). Between the trimmed V and J ends, which lost 4 bases and 2 bases, there was a span of 13 bases. The germline gives CDR1 SGHKS, CDR2 YYEKEE (reference sequence). CDR3 length: 14 residues. Here the CDR3 DNA reads TGTGCCAGCAGCCCCACCGGGACAACCTACGAGCAGTACTTC. Protein: CASSPTGTTYEQYF.

This clone was observed a few times. The CDR3 nucleotides are TGTGCCAGCAGTTTCGGGACTAGCGTGGATGAGCAGTTCTTC. This codes for CASSFGTSVDEQFF. The rearrangement joins TRBV6-2 or TRBV6-3 to TRBJ2-1, with 10 bases matching TRBD2. Germline V lookup: CDR1 MNHEY, CDR2 SVGEGT. This CDR3 spans 14 amino acids. The V and J ends lost 4 bases and 8 bases, in that order; junction bases with no gene match: 5.

The gene calls are TRBV2 and TRBJ1-6; D remains unclear. Germline V gene data show CDR1 as SNHLY and CDR2 as FYNNEI. The CDR3 contains 16 residues. V was pared by 1 base and J by 8 bases, with 15 bases between. CDR3 DNA: TGTGCCAGCAGTGAAGGTTTATTCGACCCCGATTCACCCCTCCACTTT. This encodes CASSEGLFDPDSPLHF.

The CDR3 sequence: CATSSEYEQYF. Written as DNA, the CDR3 is TGTGCCACCAGCAGTGAGTACGAGCAGTACTTC. The chain uses TRBV15 and TRBJ2-7; D not resolved. Germline CDR1 and CDR2: LNHNV and YYDKDF (reference sequence). The CDR3 runs 11 residues. V lost 3 bases, J lost 4 bases, and 4 bases lay in between.

This sequence joins TRBV5-4 and TRBJ2-5; D unclear. Per germline, CDR1 SGHNT and CDR2 YYREEE (reference sequence). With 3 bases removed from V and 0 bases from J, the gap between germline ends came to 15 bases. The CDR3 loop spans 16 amino acids. This chain's CDR3 is CASSSPGRQYQETQYF. CDR3 in DNA: TGTGCCAGCAGCTCTCCCGGACGGCAGTACCAAGAGACCCAGTACTTC.

The chain couples TRBV12-3 or TRBV12-4 to TRBJ2-1; no reliable D call. The V end lost 6 bases, the J end lost 8 bases, and 11 bases lay between the germline ends. This CDR3 comprises 12 residues. The CDR3 loop is CASSALRDEQFF. CDR3 DNA sequence: TGTGCCAGCAGCGCACTCCGGGATGAGCAGTTCTTC.

The chain carries TRBV14 and TRBJ1-1; possible D gene TRBD1, 6 bases. Germline-derived CDR1 and CDR2 are SGHDN and FVKESK. The V end lost 0 bases, the J end lost 1 base, and 12 bases lay between the germline ends. This CDR3 has 16 residues. In DNA form, the CDR3 reads TGTGCCAGCAGCCAAGATCTCGGGGGGGCGAACACTGAAGCTTTCTTT. Its protein is CASSQDLGGANTEAFF. The variable domain in full, completed from reference TRBV14 and TRBJ1-1, reads EAGVTQFPSHSVIEKGQTVTLRCDPISGHDNLYWYRRVMGKEIKFLLHFVKESKQDESGMPNNRFLAERTGGTYSTLKVQPAELEDSGVYFCASSQDLGGANTEAFFGQGTRLTVV.